This T cell receptor beta chain comes out of a study of T cells expressing NK-cell markers (dated by TCRdb to the early 2020s). About the full investigation: In sorted CD3+CD56+NKG2C+, CD3+CD56+NKG2C- and CD3+CD56-NKG2C+ T-cell subsets from 8 or 9 donors, TCR beta-chain repertoires were profiled. Among the eight sequenced donors, only one was HCMV-seronegative, while the other seven were HCMV-seropositive. The eight sequenced donors were randomly selected healthy volunteers, three men and five women. Libraries were sequenced as 2 x 150 bp reads on Illumina HiSeq 2000/2500, MiSeq or NextSeq. The study at large found these results: For more than 5 donors, the dominant CD3+CD56+NKG2C+ clonotypes were among the top 10 CD8+ clonotypes and accounted for about 1.0-7.5% of CD8+ T cells. Whether the expanded NKG2C-expressing T cell clones were specific for HCMV antigens was left unclear. Those dominant clonotypes were again the most abundant among CD3+CD56-NKG2C+ cells in a handful of donors, at about 25-65%.

The sequencing machine was an Illumina HiSeq 2000. 5'RACE template switching, by which a universal primer site and unique molecular identifiers were added, was used to make TCR beta cDNA libraries. cDNA synthesis was primed from the TCR beta constant segment and was followed by two successive PCR amplification steps. The study's own analysis went as follows. Reads were demultiplexed and grouped by UMI with MIGEC, and clonotypes were assembled and quantified with MiTCR. To remove erroneous sequences, TCR cDNA sequences were retained only when supported by two or more reads. The tcR package was used for downstream repertoire analysis, with clonotypes matched between fractions based on CDR3 nucleotide sequence plus V segment. VDJmatch was used to annotate antigen specificity against VDJdb, with one amino acid substitution allowed in CDR3. After the reads were reprocessed by TCRdb, one entry was made per CDR3 protein sequence, with no DNA. The V and J calls were not made by the authors but by TCRdb's processing. The sample's own table lists a few hundred thousand distinct CDR3 sequences. Roughly 5.2% of the sample lies in the top ten.

For this clonotype: Its cognate antigen has yet to be identified.

The CDR3 has 16 amino acids, counting the end cysteine and phenylalanine. Only the protein is on record. Taken from the germline V gene, the CDR1 and CDR2 loops are SNHLY and FYNNEI. A commercial ELISA kit detecting HCMV-specific IgG in serum was used to determine HCMV serostatus. Peripheral blood mononuclear cells were isolated from blood by Ficoll density gradient centrifugation. The sequencing sample was made of blood T cells: a sorted CD56 or NKG2C T cell subset, CD4+ or CD8+ T cells, or bulk PBMC T cells (not recorded which). The V and J genes are TRBV2 and TRBJ1-5; the D call of TRBD1 rests on TCRdb alone, since no DNA is present to check it. The origin of this receptor is a man aged 18-69 years in good health. The CDR3 corresponds to CASSEYRTVNNQPQHF.